The rows below give T cell receptor beta chains drawn from one sample of a study of metastatic and nonmetastatic thyroid tumors. TCRdb reanalyzed the PCR reads with MiXCR. The profile shows around 30,000 clones, 15% to 20% of them singletons. Material for sequencing was blood. All receptors derive from a female donor with papillary thyroid cancer or a benign thyroid nodule (not recorded which). Some clones in this sample may be carry-over from other donors' samples. CDR3s include the opening cysteine and the closing phenylalanine or tryptophan. D genes are given only for firm matches. Size is stated for part of the rows, as once, few or many counts, or as a class when the clone is expanded.

>TRBD2|TRBJ2-3|TRBV2|-
TGTGTCAGCTTCGGCGGGAGTAGAAGCAAAGATACGCAGTATTTT
CVSFGGSRSKDTQYF
>-|TRBJ1-2|TRBV5-1|many
TGCGCCAGCAGCTTGGCCGGCGGCTACACCTTC
CASSLAGGYTF
>TRBD1|TRBJ1-5|TRBV3-1|many
TGTGCCAGCAGCCTCGACAGGGGGCTGGGTCAGCCCCAGCATTTT
CASSLDRGLGQPQHF
>TRBD2|TRBJ2-3|TRBV5-1|many
TGCGCCAGCAGCTTCCAACCACCCGGACTAGCCAAAGATACGCAGTATTTT
CASSFQPPGLAKDTQYF
>TRBD1|TRBJ2-1|TRBV6-1|many
TGTGCCAGCAGTGAGCCGGGACAGGGGGCAATTGAGCAGTTCTTC
CASSEPGQGAIEQFF
>TRBD2|TRBJ2-3|TRBV29-1|many
TGCAGCGTTGAGCCAGCGGGGGGCCCAGATACGCAGTATTTT
CSVEPAGGPDTQYF
>TRBD1|TRBJ1-2|TRBV20-1|many
TGCAGTGCTATGGCCGGGACAGGGGACAACTATGGCTACACCTTC
CSAMAGTGDNYGYTF
>TRBD1|TRBJ2-6|TRBV6-1|few
TGTGCCAGCAGTGAAGAGACAGGGGGCTCTGGGGCCAACGTCCTGACTTTC
CASSEETGGSGANVLTF
>-|TRBJ2-1|TRBV6-6|many
TGTGCCAGCAGTTACGGAGAATTGGAGCAGTTCTTC
CASSYGELEQFF
>-|TRBJ2-3|TRBV5-6|many
TGTGCCAGCAGCTTGGGGCGAATTTTACGCTCAAACACAGATACGCAGTATTTT
CASSLGRILRSNTDTQYF
>-|TRBJ1-3|TRBV11-2|-
TGTGCCAGCAGCTTAGACGGGTTTGTCTCCGGAAACACCATATATTTT
CASSLDGFVSGNTIYF
>-|TRBJ2-1|TRBV20-1|many
TGCAGTGCTAGAGATCAAGCCGTCAATGAGCAGTTCTTC
CSARDQAVNEQFF
>TRBD1|TRBJ2-2|TRBV12-3/TRBV12-4|many
TGTGCCAGCAGTTTGGGACAGGCGAACACCGGGGAGCTGTTTTTT
CASSLGQANTGELFF
>-|TRBJ2-7|TRBV6-2/TRBV6-3|few
TGTGCCAGCCAGGACAAGTCCTACGAGCAGTACTTC
CASQDKSYEQYF
>-|TRBJ2-1|TRBV6-1|many
TGTGCCAGCAGCCCAATGGGGGCGGGTTTGTATGAGCAGTTCTTC
CASSPMGAGLYEQFF
>-|TRBJ1-6|TRBV6-2/TRBV6-3|few
TGTGCCAGCAGTTCCACTAATTCACCCCTCCACTTT
CASSSTNSPLHF
>TRBD2|TRBJ2-2|TRBV20-1|once
TGCAGTGCTAGAGATGGGCGGGGGGATCACTGGGAGCTGTTTTTT
CSARDGRGDHWELFF
>TRBD1|TRBJ1-1|TRBV11-2|many
TGTGCCAGCAGCACCTTCGGACAGGCGGGCACTGAAGCTTTCTTT
CASSTFGQAGTEAFF
>-|TRBJ1-1|TRBV5-1|many
TGCGCCAGCAGCGCGGAGGGGAGCCCTGAAGCTTTCTTT
CASSAEGSPEAFF
>TRBD2|TRBJ2-7|TRBV7-8|many
TGTGCCAGCAGCTCACTAGCGGGGGGATCGTACGAGCAGTACTTC
CASSSLAGGSYEQYF
>TRBD1|TRBJ1-1|TRBV6-1|-
TGTGCCAGCAGCCGACAGGGGCACACTGAAGCTTTCTTT
CASSRQGHTEAFF
>-|TRBJ2-7|TRBV6-2/TRBV6-3|few
TGTGCCAGCACCCAGAAGGGCGGTTGGGACGAGCAGTACTTC
CASTQKGGWDEQYF
>TRBD1|TRBJ2-2|TRBV19|many
TGTGCCAGTAGTACCACAGGGGGAAGGGCCGGGGAGCTGTTTTTT
CASSTTGGRAGELFF
>-|TRBJ1-1|TRBV12-3/TRBV12-4|medium-sized
TGTGCCAGCAGCGTCGGGAGGGGAGCTTTCTTT
CASSVGRGAFF
>-|TRBJ1-1|TRBV29-1|many
TGCAGCGTTGATCTTAGCAGGGGTGGGACTGAAGCTTTCTTT
CSVDLSRGGTEAFF
>TRBD2|TRBJ2-1|TRBV7-9|-
TGTGCCAGCAGCCTCGGACTAGCGGCCTACAAAGAGCAGTGCTTC
CASSLGLAAYKEQCF
>-|TRBJ1-3|TRBV5-5|many
TGTGCCAGCAGCGACGGGACAATCTCTGGAAACACCATATATTTT
CASSDGTISGNTIYF
>-|TRBJ2-2|TRBV27|-
TGTGCCAGCAGTCCGAGGACAGTGTCGAACACCTGGGAGCTGTTTTTT
CASSPRTVSNTWELFF
>TRBD1|TRBJ1-2|TRBV3-1|-
TGTGCCAGCACCCCTACCTACACAGGGGGCAGCGATGGCTACACCTTC
CASTPTYTGGSDGYTF
>TRBD1|TRBJ1-6|TRBV20-1|-
TGCAGTGCTTTCGGGACAGGCCACAGCTCACCCCTCCACTTT
CSAFGTGHSSPLHF
>TRBD1|TRBJ1-5|TRBV2|-
TGTGCCAGCAGCGGTCCAGGGGGCAATCAGCAACAGCATTTT
CASSGPGGNQQQHF
>-|TRBJ2-1|TRBV28|many
TGTGCCAGCAGTTTAGAGGGAAGGTTCTACAATGAGCAGTTCTTC
CASSLEGRFYNEQFF
>TRBD1|TRBJ2-3|TRBV20-1|-
TGCAGTGCCAGGGCGGGACAGGGGGTCCCAGATACGCAGTATTTT
CSARAGQGVPDTQYF
>TRBD2|TRBJ2-5|TRBV9|few
TGTGCCAGCACCGGGACTAGCGGGAGTGAGGAGACCCAGTACTTC
CASTGTSGSEETQYF
>TRBD1|TRBJ1-3|TRBV7-8|many
TGTGCCAGCAGCTCCCCAAAGACAGGGGGGTATTTT
CASSSPKTGGYF
>TRBD2|TRBJ2-1|TRBV7-9|many
TGTGCCAGCAGCCTCGGACTAGCGGCCTACAATGAGCAGTTCTTC
CASSLGLAAYNEQFF
>-|TRBJ2-3|TRBV5-4|-
TGTGCCAGCAGCTTGGGAACCACAGATACGCAGTATTTT
CASSLGTTDTQYF
>-|TRBJ1-3|TRBV30|-
TGTGCCTGGAGTTATCTAGTCAGCTCTGGAAACACCATATATTTT
CAWSYLVSSGNTIYF
>TRBD2|TRBJ2-7|TRBV2|many
TGTGCCAGCAGTTCCGGACTAGCGGAGAGCTCCTACGAGCAGTACTTC
CASSSGLAESSYEQYF
>TRBD2|TRBJ2-3|TRBV6-4|few
TGTGCCATCAGTGACATGGCGGGGGGCACATATACGCAGTATTTT
CAISDMAGGTYTQYF